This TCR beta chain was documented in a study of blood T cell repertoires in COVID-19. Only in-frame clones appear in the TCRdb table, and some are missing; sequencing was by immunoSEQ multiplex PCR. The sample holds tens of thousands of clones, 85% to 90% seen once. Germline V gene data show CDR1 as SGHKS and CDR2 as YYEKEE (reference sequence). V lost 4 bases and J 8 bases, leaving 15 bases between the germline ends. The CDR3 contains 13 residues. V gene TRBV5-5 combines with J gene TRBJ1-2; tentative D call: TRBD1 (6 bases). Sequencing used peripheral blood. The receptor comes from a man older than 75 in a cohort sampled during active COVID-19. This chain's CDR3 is CASSPLGGAGYTF. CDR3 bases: TGTGCCAGCAGCCCGCTTGGGGGGGCGGGCTACACCTTC.